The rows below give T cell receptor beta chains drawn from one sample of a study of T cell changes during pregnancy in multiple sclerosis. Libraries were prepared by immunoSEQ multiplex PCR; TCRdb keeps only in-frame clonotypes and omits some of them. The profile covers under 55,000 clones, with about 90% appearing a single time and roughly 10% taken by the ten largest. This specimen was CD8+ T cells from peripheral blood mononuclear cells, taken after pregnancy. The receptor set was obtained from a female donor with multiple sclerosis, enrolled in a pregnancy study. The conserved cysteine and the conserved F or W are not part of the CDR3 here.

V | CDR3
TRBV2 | ASSELADSSYEQY
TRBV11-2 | ASSYLSSSGNTIY
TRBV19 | ASSHPGSYGYT
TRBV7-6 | ASSRTGEADTQY
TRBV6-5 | ASSQGAETYEQY
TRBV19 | ATGGGQPQH
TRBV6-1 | ASSDFGGEFEEQF
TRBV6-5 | ASSPTVGMPYEQY
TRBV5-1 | ASSSGQGGNQPQH
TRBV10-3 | AISESPGLSYEQY
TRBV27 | ASSFLRQGADGYT
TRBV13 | ASSLGANEKLF
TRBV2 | ASSEVGGDLGYT
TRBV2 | ASSEAGGLPGELF
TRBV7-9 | ASSHSSGAGGGEQF
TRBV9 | ASRSSTGGYGYT
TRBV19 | ASSAAGGSSYEQY
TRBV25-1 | ASRQVFNTEAF
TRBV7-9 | ASSLGRGEDGYT
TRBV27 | ASRYTLEQETQY
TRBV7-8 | ASTIRGQQETQY
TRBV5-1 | ASSFGDYYTGELF
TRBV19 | ASLGQDHTEQF
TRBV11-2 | ASSLYTGDSYEQY
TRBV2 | ASSRGVEDNSPLH
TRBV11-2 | ASSLDFWGQKQDTQY
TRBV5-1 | ASSEEVGGEAF
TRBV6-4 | ASSGSAEADTQY
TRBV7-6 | ASSLPRAGGDNEQF
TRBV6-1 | ASSELLNEQF
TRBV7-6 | ASSSGGAGFFSYNEQF
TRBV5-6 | ASSTGTGTDTQY
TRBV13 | ASSLVSTDPTDTQY
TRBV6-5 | ASSMTGLNQPQH
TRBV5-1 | ASSGSSGGSDTQY
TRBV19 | ASSDSSNQPQH
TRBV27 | ASSSRLATDTQY
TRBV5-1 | ASSLDSGGPPGQF
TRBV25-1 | ASSQGLETDTQY
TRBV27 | ATQGDTQY
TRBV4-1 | ASSKLAGGPGELF
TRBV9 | ASSVDGSGANVLT